This is a list of T cell receptor beta chains from one sample in a study of blood T cell repertoires in COVID-19. Method: immunoSEQ multiplex PCR; TCRdb's copy keeps in-frame clones and lacks some. The sample records a few hundred thousand clones, around 92% being singletons. Sequences were obtained from peripheral blood. The receptors here all came from a young man who had recovered from COVID-19. The CDR3 runs from the conserved cysteine through the conserved F or W. The D gene is left open where the match is weak. Some rows mark clone size as missing; the rest say once, few, many or name a class of expanded clone.

d_call,v_call,j_call,clone_size,cdr3_nt,cdr3_aa
.,TRBV6-5,TRBJ1-6,.,TGTGCCAGCAGTTACGGGACTCCGGGTCCAAATTCACCCCTCCACTTT,CASSYGTPGPNSPLHF
.,TRBV6-1,TRBJ2-7,.,TGTGCCAGCAGTGAAGCTGAGGAGGGTCTACCCTACGAGCAGTACTTC,CASSEAEEGLPYEQYF
TRBD2,TRBV10-3,TRBJ2-3,.,TGTGCCATCAGTGTAAGCGGGGAGACAGATACGCAGTATTTT,CAISVSGETDTQYF
.,TRBV6-1,TRBJ1-3,.,TGTGCCAGCAGTGAGGGGCGGGGGGCGAGAAACACCATATATTTT,CASSEGRGARNTIYF
.,TRBV29-1,TRBJ2-5,.,TGCAGCGGGAGGACCGCGTCGGTGGCCCAGTACTTC,CSGRTASVAQYF
.,TRBV11-3,TRBJ2-2,.,TGTGCCAGCAGCAGGAGGGGTGGGGAGCTGTTTTTT,CASSRRGGELFF
TRBD2,TRBV18,TRBJ2-3,.,TGTGCCAGCTCACCACTAGCGGGGGATGCAGATACGCAGTATTTT,CASSPLAGDADTQYF
.,TRBV6-5,TRBJ1-1,.,TGTGCCAGCAGTTACTCGTTCAGGGTGAACACTGAAGCTTTCTTT,CASSYSFRVNTEAFF
.,TRBV21-1,TRBJ2-1,.,TGTGCCAGCAGCCTCCGGGACATTTTCTACAATGAGCAGTTCTTC,CASSLRDIFYNEQFF
.,TRBV5-8,TRBJ1-6,.,TGTGCCAGCAGCCCGGGGGGGGGCTTCGGAAATTCACCCCTCCACTTT,CASSPGGGFGNSPLHF
TRBD2,TRBV5-6,TRBJ2-1,.,TGTGCCAGCAGCTTGGGACTAGCGGGCTCGCGGCCGTACAATGAGCAGTTCTTC,CASSLGLAGSRPYNEQFF
.,TRBV5-6,TRBJ2-7,.,TGTGCCAGCTTAAGGACAGACCGTTACGAGCAGTACTTC,CASLRTDRYEQYF
.,TRBV6-2/TRBV6-3,TRBJ1-2,.,TGTGCCAGCAGTTACCCCCGCCGGGGGGGAGGCTATGGCTACACCTTC,CASSYPRRGGGYGYTF
.,TRBV5-4,TRBJ1-2,.,TGTGCCAGCAGCTTGGGCGGGTACGGTCAAAACTATGGCTACACCTTC,CASSLGGYGQNYGYTF
TRBD2,TRBV6-5,TRBJ2-7,.,TGTGCCAGCAGTCGGGGGGGGGTTTACGAGCAGTACTTC,CASSRGGVYEQYF
.,TRBV6-1,TRBJ2-2,once,TGTGCCAGCAGTGAGTTTTCAAACACCGGGGAGCTGTTTTTT,CASSEFSNTGELFF
TRBD1,TRBV19,TRBJ1-2,.,TGTGCCAGTAGTACCACGACAGGGGGAGGCTATGGCTACACCTTC,CASSTTTGGGYGYTF
.,TRBV2,TRBJ1-2,.,TGTGCCAGCAGTGGGGAGACGGACTATGGCTACACCTTC,CASSGETDYGYTF
.,TRBV11-2,TRBJ1-6,once,TGTGCCAGCAGCTTCCAACCCTCGGGAGAGCCCCTCCACTTT,CASSFQPSGEPLHF
TRBD1,TRBV7-3,TRBJ1-2,.,TGTGCCAGCAGCGAGGGGACAGGTGACTATGGCTACACCTTC,CASSEGTGDYGYTF
.,TRBV6-5,TRBJ2-5,.,TGTGCCAGCAGTTACTCCCCCGGACATCCTTGGTACTTC,CASSYSPGHPWYF
TRBD2,TRBV9,TRBJ2-7,.,TGTGCCAGCAGCAGGCTAGCGGGGGGCTACGAGCAGTACTTC,CASSRLAGGYEQYF
TRBD1,TRBV28,TRBJ2-7,.,TGTGCCAGCAGTCCCTTTCGACAGGGCTACGAGCAGTACTTC,CASSPFRQGYEQYF
.,TRBV7-8,TRBJ2-3,.,TGTGCCAGCAGCCACGGGACTTTCCCAGATACGCAGTATTTT,CASSHGTFPDTQYF
.,TRBV9,TRBJ1-5,once,TGTGCCAGCAGCGTAGCGGCCGGGGGCAATCAGCCCCAGCATTTT,CASSVAAGGNQPQHF
TRBD2,TRBV11-2,TRBJ2-2,.,TGTGCCAGCACCAATAGCGGGGGACTGAACACCGGGGAGCTGTTTTTT,CASTNSGGLNTGELFF
TRBD1,TRBV2,TRBJ2-1,.,TGTGCCAGCAGTGTGACAGGGGTCTCCTACAATGAGCAGTTCTTC,CASSVTGVSYNEQFF
TRBD2,TRBV20-1,TRBJ2-3,.,TGCAGTGCTAGTAAAACTAGCGGCACAGATACGCAGTATTTT,CSASKTSGTDTQYF
TRBD1,TRBV7-9,TRBJ2-5,.,TGTGCCAGCAGCTCACAAGCGACAGGGCGGCAAGAGACCCAGTACTTC,CASSSQATGRQETQYF
TRBD1,TRBV20-1,TRBJ2-2,.,TGCAGTGCTAGTCCCGCGACAGGGGGGACCGGGGAGCTGTTTTTT,CSASPATGGTGELFF
.,TRBV5-3,TRBJ2-3,.,TGTGCCAGAAGCTTGCAATTTGCGCCTCTTCGCACAGATACGCAGTATTTT,CARSLQFAPLRTDTQYF
.,TRBV27,TRBJ2-2,.,TGTGCCAGCAGTTTTTTCCCTTGGCTAGACACCGGGGAGCTGTTTTTT,CASSFFPWLDTGELFF
TRBD1,TRBV5-1,TRBJ1-2,.,TGCGCCAGCAGCTTGGCAGGGGGTGATAACTATGGCTACACCTTC,CASSLAGGDNYGYTF
TRBD1,TRBV19,TRBJ2-7,.,TGTGCCAGTGGCGGACAGGGGGGCCGCGAGCAGTACTTC,CASGGQGGREQYF
TRBD1,TRBV10-3,TRBJ1-1,once,TGTGCCATCACGGACAGGGAGGTCACTGAAGCTTTCTTT,CAITDREVTEAFF
.,TRBV3-1/TRBV3-2,TRBJ2-7,.,TGTGCCAGCAGCCAAGTGGGGGGGCCCCACGAGCAGTACTTC,CASSQVGGPHEQYF
TRBD2,TRBV29-1,TRBJ2-7,.,TGCAGCGTTGAGCCGGGGGGGCAGGGAAACGAGCAGTACTTC,CSVEPGGQGNEQYF
TRBD2,TRBV2,TRBJ2-5,.,TGTGCCAGCAGATGGCGTAGCGGGGGGAAAGAGACCCAGTACTTC,CASRWRSGGKETQYF
.,TRBV7-9,TRBJ1-1,.,TGTGCCAGCAGCCATTCCAGGACAGAAAACACTGAAGCTTTCTTT,CASSHSRTENTEAFF
TRBD1,TRBV3-1/TRBV3-2,TRBJ1-1,few,TGTGCCAGCAGCTTCCGGGACAGGGGGCTACGTGGCACTGAAGCTTTCTTT,CASSFRDRGLRGTEAFF